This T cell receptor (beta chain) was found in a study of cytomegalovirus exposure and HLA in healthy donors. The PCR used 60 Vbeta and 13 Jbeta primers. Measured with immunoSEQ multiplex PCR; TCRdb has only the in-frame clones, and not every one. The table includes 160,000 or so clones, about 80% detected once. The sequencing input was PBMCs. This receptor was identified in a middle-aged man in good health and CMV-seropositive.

The CDR3 nucleotides are TGTGCCAGCAGGACCAGGGTGATAGATGAAAAACTGTTTTTT. This translates into CASRTRVIDEKLFF. The chain combines TRBV2 with TRBJ1-4, with D possibly matching TRBD1 (5 bases). V lost 6 bases and J 6 bases, leaving 14 bases between the germline ends. The CDR3 consists of 14 residues. Germline V gene lookup returns CDR1 SNHLY and CDR2 FYNNEI.